The sequence of this T cell receptor (beta chain) was determined in a study of cytomegalovirus exposure and HLA in healthy donors. Broader study findings: Indistinguishability led to the exclusion of some V segments, TRBV6-2 and TRBV6-3 included. TCR beta chains associated with HLA were, in a later analysis, more clonally expanded than equally common others.

Turning to this clone: Its antigen is not identified.

In the PCR, 60 Vbeta and 13 Jbeta primers were used. Libraries were prepared by immunoSEQ multiplex PCR; TCRdb keeps only in-frame clonotypes and omits some of them. The sample holds roughly 40,000 clones. The CDR3 consists of 18 residues. Germline loops: CDR1 MDHEN, CDR2 SYDVKM. The V end lost 5 bases, the J end lost 2 bases, and 25 bases lay between the germline ends. The V call is TRBV28, the J call TRBJ2-7, with D possibly TRBD1 on 6 matching bases. This sequence originates from a male donor in good health and CMV-seronegative. Sequenced material: PBMCs. CDR3: CASSANSPRPGQAYEQYF. The CDR3 nucleotides are TGTGCCAGCAGTGCCAATTCCCCGCGACCGGGACAAGCCTACGAGCAGTACTTC.